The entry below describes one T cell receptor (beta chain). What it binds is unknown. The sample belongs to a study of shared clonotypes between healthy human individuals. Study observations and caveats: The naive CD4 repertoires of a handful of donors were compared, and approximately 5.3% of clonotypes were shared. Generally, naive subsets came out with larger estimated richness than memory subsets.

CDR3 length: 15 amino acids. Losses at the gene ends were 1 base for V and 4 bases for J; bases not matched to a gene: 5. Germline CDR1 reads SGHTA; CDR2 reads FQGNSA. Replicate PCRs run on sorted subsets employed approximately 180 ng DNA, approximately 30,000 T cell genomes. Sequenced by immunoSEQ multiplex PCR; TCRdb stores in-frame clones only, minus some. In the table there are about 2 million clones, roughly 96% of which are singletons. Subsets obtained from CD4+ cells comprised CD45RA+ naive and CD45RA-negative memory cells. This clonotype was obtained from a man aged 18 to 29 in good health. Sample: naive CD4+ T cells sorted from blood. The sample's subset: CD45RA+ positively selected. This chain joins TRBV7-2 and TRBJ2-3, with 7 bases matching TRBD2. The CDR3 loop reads CASSLGGRGADTQYF. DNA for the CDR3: TGTGCCAGCAGCTTAGGCGGGAGAGGGGCAGATACGCAGTATTTT.